The clone carrying this T cell receptor beta chain was seen once. The data were obtained in a study of blood T cell repertoires in COVID-19. Using immunoSEQ multiplex PCR, the repertoire was profiled, and TCRdb retains in-frame clones only, with some absent. The sample holds about 200,000 clones, 70% to 90% seen once. The CDR3 contains 16 residues. V was pared by 3 bases and J by 2 bases, with 6 bases of the junction left unmatched. Germline V CDR1 and CDR2: SGHTA, FQGNSA. The rearrangement joins TRBV7-2 to TRBJ1-2; 10 bases match TRBD1. The TCR comes from a man aged 60 to 75 with COVID-19, enrolled during active disease. The source material was peripheral blood. The CDR3 nucleotides are TGTGCCAGCAGCTTCAGTTTGGGACAGGGGAACTATGGCTACACCTTC. It encodes CASSFSLGQGNYGYTF.